This T cell receptor beta chain was sequenced during a study of cytomegalovirus exposure and HLA in healthy donors. Primers for the PCR totalled 60 Vbeta and 13 Jbeta. This table comes from immunoSEQ multiplex PCR, and its TCRdb copy is limited to in-frame clones, with some not included. There are 200,000 to 250,000 clones in the sample; around 80% occur only once, and 4.5% to 6% lies in the top ten. The sequence was collected from a woman aged 40 to 50 in good health and CMV-seropositive. What was sequenced was PBMCs.

The CDR3 DNA follows: TGTGCCAGCCAGCAAAGAGGCGGGCACTATGGCTACACCTTC. Translating it yields CASQQRGGHYGYTF. This chain connects TRBV27 to TRBJ1-2; D remains unclear. The CDR3 loop spans 14 amino acids. Trimming shortened V by 8 bases and J by 3 bases, and 16 bases separated the two germline ends. The germline CDR1 and CDR2 sequences are MNHEY and SMNVEV (reference sequence).